These T cell receptor beta chains were read from a single sample in a study of shared clonotypes between healthy human individuals. Sequenced by immunoSEQ multiplex PCR; TCRdb stores in-frame clones only, minus some. The sample carries 2 million or so clones, roughly 95% recorded once. Material for sequencing was naive CD4+ T cells sorted from blood. These receptors were obtained from a man aged 18 to 30 in good health. Both conserved end residues are part of each CDR3. Each record gives: J gene, V gene, clone size, D gene, CDR3 protein, CDR3 DNA. A D gene is named only where the DNA matches it firmly. Where a row states a size, it is once, few, many or the class of an expanded clone; other rows omit it.

>TRBJ1-1|TRBV25-1|.|TRBD1
CASSVHRGRNTEAFF
TGTGCCAGCAGTGTCCACAGGGGGCGGAACACTGAAGCTTTCTTT
>TRBJ1-1|TRBV5-1|.|TRBD1
CASSWTGTNTEAFF
TGCGCCAGCAGCTGGACAGGGACAAACACTGAAGCTTTCTTT
>TRBJ2-3|TRBV18|.|TRBD2
CASSPPRGGTDTQYF
TGTGCCAGCTCACCACCGCGGGGGGGCACAGATACGCAGTATTTT
>TRBJ1-6|TRBV19|.|.
CASRSASGSPLHF
TGTGCCAGTAGGTCGGCCTCCGGTTCACCCCTCCACTTT
>TRBJ2-1|TRBV7-2|.|TRBD2
CASSLDLAGGPGKEQFF
TGTGCCAGCAGCTTAGACCTAGCGGGAGGGCCCGGCAAGGAGCAGTTCTTC
>TRBJ2-5|TRBV7-9|.|TRBD2
CASSPGLAGRVVETQYF
TGTGCCAGCAGCCCCGGACTAGCGGGAAGAGTGGTGGAGACCCAGTACTTC
>TRBJ1-2|TRBV20-1|.|.
CSAWANYGYTF
TGCAGTGCTTGGGCAAACTATGGCTACACCTTC
>TRBJ2-1|TRBV10-2|.|TRBD2
CASSELAGAGEQFF
TGCGCCAGCAGTGAGCTAGCGGGAGCGGGTGAGCAGTTCTTC
>TRBJ2-2|TRBV4-3|few|TRBD2
CASSQGTSGSKGGELFF
TGCGCCAGCAGCCAAGGGACTAGCGGGAGTAAGGGCGGGGAGCTGTTTTTT
>TRBJ1-2|TRBV10-1|.|TRBD1
CASSDHIGTGIYGYTF
TGCGCCAGCAGTGATCATATCGGGACAGGGATCTATGGCTACACCTTC
>TRBJ2-3|TRBV6-1|.|.
CASLQSGQYLYTQYF
TGTGCCAGCCTGCAATCGGGCCAATACCTTTATACGCAGTATTTT
>TRBJ2-2|TRBV19|.|.
CASTQELSNTGELFF
TGTGCCAGTACCCAGGAACTTTCGAACACCGGGGAGCTGTTTTTT
>TRBJ2-3|TRBV19|.|TRBD1
CASSRTGSTDTQYF
TGTGCCAGTAGCCGGACAGGGAGCACAGATACGCAGTATTTT
>TRBJ2-7|TRBV10-3|.|.
CAISEREITYEQYF
TGTGCCATCAGTGAAAGAGAGATAACTTACGAGCAGTACTTC
>TRBJ2-7|TRBV10-3|.|TRBD2
CAIRYIAGSSYEQYF
TGTGCCATCAGGTATATAGCGGGGTCCTCCTACGAGCAGTACTTC
>TRBJ2-7|TRBV6-5|.|.
CASSYSIAVIYEQYF
TGTGCCAGCAGTTACTCGATAGCAGTGATATACGAGCAGTACTTC
>TRBJ1-2|TRBV18|once|.
CASSPLTANNYGYTF
TGTGCCAGCTCACCACTCACAGCTAATAACTATGGCTACACCTTC